This TCR beta chain was retrieved from a study of T cells after yellow fever vaccination. This CDR3 is built from 13 residues. The germline gives CDR1 SGHAT, CDR2 FQNNGV. Losses at the gene ends were 0 bases for V and 9 bases for J; bases not matched to a gene: 1. TCRdb redid the calling of the 5' RACE reads with MiXCR, one entry per CDR3 protein. The sample contains under 50,000 distinct CDR3 sequences, around 6.5% of which appear only once. This clonotype was observed many times. Material: PBMCs, either bulk or a sorted T-cell subset (CD4+, CD8+, memory, or dextramer-sorted; not recorded which), obtained 45 days after the yellow fever booster vaccination. The V call is TRBV11-2, the J call TRBJ2-4, with 8 bases lining up with TRBD2. The receptor was derived from a man aged 25 to 40 who received the YFV17D yellow fever vaccine. The DNA for the CDR3 is TGTGCCAGCAGCTTAGAGGCGGGGGGCATTCAGTACTTC. It specifies CASSLEAGGIQYF.